A selection of T cell receptor beta chains follows, all from one sample in a study of T cells in Graves' hyperthyroidism and ophthalmopathy. Each CDR3 protein is one row after TCRdb ran MiXCR on the multiplex PCR reads. The table has 500,000 to 600,000 distinct CDR3 sequences, roughly 46% seen once. The material sequenced was peripheral blood or thyroid tissue (not recorded which). The receptors derive from a young woman with Graves' hyperthyroidism. Both conserved end residues are part of each CDR3. A D gene is named only where the DNA matches it firmly. Clone sizes are given selectively: once, few, many, or a class where the clone is expanded.

size: many; D: NA; V: TRBV10-3; J: TRBJ1-2; DNA: TGTGCCATCAGGAGGAATCAGGATAACTATGGCTACACCTTC; CDR3: CAIRRNQDNYGYTF
size: many; D: NA; V: TRBV7-9; J: TRBJ1-1; DNA: TGTGCCAGCAGCCCTCGAACAGACACTGAAGCTTTCTTT; CDR3: CASSPRTDTEAFF
size: NA; D: TRBD1; V: TRBV2; J: TRBJ1-2; DNA: TGTGCCAGCAGTGGACAGGGAAGCGATGGCTACACCTTC; CDR3: CASSGQGSDGYTF
size: NA; D: TRBD1; V: TRBV19; J: TRBJ1-2; DNA: TGTGCCAGTAGTTCCGGGACAGGGGTCTTCGGTTATGGCTACACCTTC; CDR3: CASSSGTGVFGYGYTF
size: many; D: NA; V: TRBV7-2; J: TRBJ2-5; DNA: TGTGCCAGCAGCCCGCCGGGACTCAAAGAGACCCAGTACTTC; CDR3: CASSPPGLKETQYF
size: many; D: NA; V: TRBV4-3; J: TRBJ1-1; DNA: TGCGCCAGCGGACGGGGGGCGGACACTGAAGCTTTCTTT; CDR3: CASGRGADTEAFF
size: NA; D: TRBD1; V: TRBV29-1; J: TRBJ1-5; DNA: TGCAGCGCTAGACAGGGGGGGCAGCCCTTTATCTATCCCCAGCATTTT; CDR3: CSARQGGQPFIYPQHF
size: NA; D: NA; V: TRBV15; J: TRBJ1-3; DNA: TGTGCCACCAGATTTAACGAGGCTGAAGCTGTGTATTTT; CDR3: CATRFNEAEAVYF
size: many; D: NA; V: TRBV11-3; J: TRBJ2-2; DNA: TGTGCCAGCAGCTTACTGGAGCAGGGTAGCACCGGGGAGCTGTTTTTT; CDR3: CASSLLEQGSTGELFF
size: few; D: TRBD1; V: TRBV9; J: TRBJ1-4; DNA: TGTGCCAGCAGCTCCGGGACAGGGCTCAATGAAAAACTGTTTTTT; CDR3: CASSSGTGLNEKLFF
size: NA; D: NA; V: TRBV5-1; J: TRBJ2-7; DNA: TGCGCCAGCAGCTTGGCCGTGGGCCTAACCTACAATGAGCAGTACTTC; CDR3: CASSLAVGLTYNEQYF
size: NA; D: NA; V: TRBV29-1; J: TRBJ1-2; DNA: TGCAGCCAAGAGGAGGGGAGGAACTATGGCTACACCTTC; CDR3: CSQEEGRNYGYTF
size: many; D: TRBD1; V: TRBV12-3/TRBV12-4; J: TRBJ1-2; DNA: TGTGCCAGCGGGGGAGGGACAGGGCTTAACTATGGCTACACCTTC; CDR3: CASGGGTGLNYGYTF
size: NA; D: TRBD2; V: TRBV18; J: TRBJ2-7; DNA: TGTGCCAGCTCATTCGGACGGACTAGCTCCTACGAGCAGTACTTC; CDR3: CASSFGRTSSYEQYF
size: NA; D: TRBD1; V: TRBV12-3/TRBV12-4; J: TRBJ1-5; DNA: TGTGCCAGCAGTGAACAGGGGTTCGCCCCCAATCAGCCCCAGCATTTT; CDR3: CASSEQGFAPNQPQHF
size: NA; D: TRBD2; V: TRBV24-1; J: TRBJ2-1; DNA: TGTGCCACCAGTGAAAAGGGACTATACTCCTACAATGAGCAGTTCTTC; CDR3: CATSEKGLYSYNEQFF
size: NA; D: NA; V: TRBV19; J: TRBJ2-7; DNA: TGTGCCAGTTCTCCTGGCGGAACCCCCCACGAGCAGTACTTC; CDR3: CASSPGGTPHEQYF
size: NA; D: TRBD1; V: TRBV25-1; J: TRBJ1-2; DNA: TGTGCCGGCAGCCCCGGGACAGTCTATGGCTACACCTTC; CDR3: CAGSPGTVYGYTF
size: many; D: NA; V: TRBV12-3/TRBV12-4; J: TRBJ1-2; DNA: TGTGCCAGCATCCATCCCCTCTATGGCTACACCTTC; CDR3: CASIHPLYGYTF
size: medium-sized; D: NA; V: TRBV5-1; J: TRBJ1-2; DNA: TGCGCCAGCGGAGTCAACTATGGCTACACCTTC; CDR3: CASGVNYGYTF
size: NA; D: NA; V: TRBV27; J: TRBJ1-1; DNA: TGTGCCAGCAGTTTCAACGGAGGGGGGGATACTGAAGCTTTCTTT; CDR3: CASSFNGGGDTEAFF
size: many; D: NA; V: TRBV20-1; J: TRBJ2-5; DNA: TGCAGTGGCCGCCCACCCCGAGGCAGCGCCTACTTC; CDR3: CSGRPPRGSAYF